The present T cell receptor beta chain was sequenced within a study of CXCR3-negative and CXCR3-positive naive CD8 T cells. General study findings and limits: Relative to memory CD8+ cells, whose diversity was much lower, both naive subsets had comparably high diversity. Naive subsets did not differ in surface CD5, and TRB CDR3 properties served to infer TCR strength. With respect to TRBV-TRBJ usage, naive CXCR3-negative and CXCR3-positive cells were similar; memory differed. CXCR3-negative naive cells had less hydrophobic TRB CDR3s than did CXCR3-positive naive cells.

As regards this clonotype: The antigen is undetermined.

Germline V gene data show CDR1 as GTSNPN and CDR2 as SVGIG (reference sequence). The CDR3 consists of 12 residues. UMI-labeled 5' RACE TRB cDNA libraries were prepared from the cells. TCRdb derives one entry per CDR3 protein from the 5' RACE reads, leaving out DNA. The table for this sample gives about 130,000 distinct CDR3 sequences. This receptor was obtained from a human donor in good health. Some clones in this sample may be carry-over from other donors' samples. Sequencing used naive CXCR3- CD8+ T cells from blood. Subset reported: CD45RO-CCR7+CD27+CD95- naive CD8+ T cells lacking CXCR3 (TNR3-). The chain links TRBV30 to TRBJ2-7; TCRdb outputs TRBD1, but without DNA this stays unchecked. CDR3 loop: CAWNTEGDEQYF.